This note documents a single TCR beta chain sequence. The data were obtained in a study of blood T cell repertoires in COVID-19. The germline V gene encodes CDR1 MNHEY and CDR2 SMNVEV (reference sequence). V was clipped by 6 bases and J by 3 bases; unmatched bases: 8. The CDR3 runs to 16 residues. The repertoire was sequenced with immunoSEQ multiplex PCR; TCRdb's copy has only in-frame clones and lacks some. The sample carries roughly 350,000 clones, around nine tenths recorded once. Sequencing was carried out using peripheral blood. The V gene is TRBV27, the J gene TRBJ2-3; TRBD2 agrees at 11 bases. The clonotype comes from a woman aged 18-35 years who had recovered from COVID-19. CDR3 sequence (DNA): TGTGCCAGCAGAAAAGGGACTAGCGGAGGGACAGATACGCAGTATTTT. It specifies CASRKGTSGGTDTQYF.